The 8 T cell receptor beta chains below come from one sample, sequenced in a study of T cell responses to AZD1222 COVID-19 vaccine. Profiled with immunoSEQ multiplex PCR; TCRdb holds only in-frame clones, not every one. The repertoire consists of about 94,000 clones, with roughly 90% occurring once and the leading ten covering 13%. The sequences come from peripheral blood, collected on day 0 of AZD1222 vaccination. The origin of the receptors is an adult in good health.

This rearrangement joins TRBV6-5 to TRBJ2-1, with D perhaps given as TRBD1 or TRBD2 (5 bases each). CDR1 MNHEY and CDR2 SVGAGI come from the germline V gene. This CDR3 comprises 13 residues. The V end was cut by 7 bases, the J end by 10 bases, with 17 bases between. The CDR3 protein is CASISGTETEQFF. The CDR3, as DNA: TGTGCCAGCATCTCGGGGACCGAAACGGAGCAGTTCTTC.

The V and J genes are TRBV27 and TRBJ2-1; TRBD1 matches at 9 bases. CDR3 size: 21 residues. Looked up from germline, CDR1 is MNHEY and CDR2 is SMNVEV (reference sequence). V trimming: 8 bases; J trimming: 0 bases; junction bases outside the gene matches: 23. This CDR3 is CASGPFPQGQGRVRSYNEQFF. The DNA of the CDR3 is TGTGCCAGCGGACCTTTTCCCCAAGGACAGGGGCGCGTCCGCTCCTACAATGAGCAGTTCTTC.

The gene calls are TRBV6-2 or TRBV6-3 and TRBJ2-1; TRBD2 agrees at 15 bases. J gave up 3 bases and V 2 bases, and 2 bases lay outside the gene matches. Looked up from germline, CDR1 is MNHEY and CDR2 is SVGEGT. This CDR3 contains 17 residues. As DNA, the CDR3 is TGTGCCAGCAGTTACGGACTAGCGGGGGGGATCTACAATGAGCAGTTCTTC. Translation gives CASSYGLAGGIYNEQFF.

This chain uses TRBV7-6 with TRBJ1-5; 10 bases match TRBD1. Trimming cost V 5 bases and J 2 bases; bases outside gene matches: 3. This CDR3 has 15 amino acids. Germline values: CDR1 SGHVS, CDR2 FNYEAQ. In DNA, the CDR3 is TGTGCCAGCAGCCGGACAGGGGGAGGCAATCAGCCCCAGCATTTT. Protein sequence: CASSRTGGGNQPQHF.

V gene TRBV7-2 combines with J gene TRBJ1-2; possibly TRBD1 for D (6 bases). The CDR3 sequence is 14 residues long. The germline CDR1 and CDR2 sequences are SGHTA and FQGNSA. The V end lost 1 base, the J end lost 5 bases, and 11 bases lay between the germline ends. CDR3 DNA: TGTGCCAGCAGCTTAGAGCGGGGGACATATGGCTACACCTTC. This translates into CASSLERGTYGYTF. The entire variable domain, with the rest obtained from reference TRBV7-2 and TRBJ1-2, is as follows: GAGVSQSPSNKVTEKGKDVELRCDPISGHTALYWYRQSLGQGLEFLIYFQGNSAPDKSGLPSDRFSAERTGGSVSTLTIQRTQQEDSAVYLCASSLERGTYGYTFGSGTRLTVV.

The gene calls are TRBV7-3 and TRBJ1-5; a weak D match, TRBD1 (6 bases). Per germline, CDR1 SGHTA and CDR2 FQGTGA. The CDR3 loop spans 13 amino acids. The V and J ends lost 1 base and 5 bases respectively, with 6 bases between them. The CDR3 spells CASSLKGDQPQHF. CDR3 nucleotide sequence: TGTGCCAGCAGCTTAAAGGGGGATCAGCCCCAGCATTTT.

The J gene is TRBJ1-3, the V gene TRBV19, with TRBD1 as a possible D gene (5 bases). CDR3 length: 14 amino acids. CDR1 LNHDA and CDR2 SQIVND come from the germline V gene (reference sequence). Trimming removed 2 bases from V and 5 bases from J, with 10 bases in between. The CDR3 loop reads CASSITGRRNTIYF. The CDR3 nucleotides are TGTGCCAGTAGTATAACAGGCCGAAGAAACACCATATATTTT. The full variable domain, with the rest looked up from reference TRBV19 and TRBJ1-3, is DGGITQSPKYLFRKEGQNVTLSCEQNLNHDAMYWYRQDPGQGLRLIYYSQIVNDFQKGDIAEGYSVSREKKESFPLTVTSAQKNPTAFYLCASSITGRRNTIYFGEGSWLTVV.

CDR3 sequence (DNA): TGCGCCAGCAGCCCCCCCCTGTTCGCGAACACCGGGGAGCTGTTTTTT. It specifies CASSPPLFANTGELFF. V gene TRBV5-1 combines with J gene TRBJ2-2; D remains ambiguous. V lost 4 bases to trimming and J lost 0 bases, with 13 bases between them. The CDR3 is made up of 16 amino acids. Germline CDR1 SGHRS, CDR2 YFSETQ.